The entry below gives a single T cell receptor beta chain sequence along with its context. Its antigen is still unknown. This CDR3 has 15 amino acids. The germline V gene has CDR1 MDHEN and CDR2 SYDVKM. After removal of 7 bases from V and 4 bases from J, the junction contained 10 bases not matched to a gene. The repertoire was sequenced with immunoSEQ multiplex PCR; TCRdb's copy has only in-frame clones and lacks some. The sample includes about 96,000 clones, roughly 88% of them seen just once. This entry comes from a study of T cell responses to AZD1222 COVID-19 vaccine. Looking at the study overall: Samples with a second dose at about 4 or about 12 weeks were pooled together.

Study findings and constraints: Possibly, clonal diversity was underestimated; donors were largely white British and included more females. Once two AZD1222 doses were given, Spike-specific TCR breadth and depth went up. No day 14 peak samples; only post-peak repertoires were characterized.

The gene calls are TRBV28 and TRBJ2-1; 7 nucleotides match TRBD2. The TCR was taken from an adult in good health. The source was peripheral blood, collected on day 0 of AZD1222 vaccination. The CDR3 is CASTQSGTGYNEQFF. CDR3 DNA sequence: TGTGCCAGCACCCAGAGCGGGACTGGGTACAATGAGCAGTTCTTC.